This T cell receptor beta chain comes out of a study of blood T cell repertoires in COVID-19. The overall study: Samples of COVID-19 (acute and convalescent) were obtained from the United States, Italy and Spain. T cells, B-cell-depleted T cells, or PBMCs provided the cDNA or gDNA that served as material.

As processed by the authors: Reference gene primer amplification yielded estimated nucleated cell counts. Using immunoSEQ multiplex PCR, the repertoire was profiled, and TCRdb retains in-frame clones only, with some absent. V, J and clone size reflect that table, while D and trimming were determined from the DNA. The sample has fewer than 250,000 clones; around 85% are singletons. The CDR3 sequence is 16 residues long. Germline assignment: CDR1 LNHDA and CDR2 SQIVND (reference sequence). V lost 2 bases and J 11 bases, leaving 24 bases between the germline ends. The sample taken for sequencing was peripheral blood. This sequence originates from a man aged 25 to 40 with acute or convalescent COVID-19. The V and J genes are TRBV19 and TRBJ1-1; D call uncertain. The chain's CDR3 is CASSIMSMGAGLWAFF. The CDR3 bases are TGTGCCAGTAGTATAATGTCGATGGGAGCAGGACTGTGGGCTTTCTTT.